A single sample is the source of the 28 T cell receptor beta chains below, sequenced in a study of blood T cell repertoires in COVID-19. Sequencing used immunoSEQ multiplex PCR; TCRdb keeps in-frame clones, though not all of them. The sample includes over 150,000 clones, more than 75% seen only once; the top ten take more than 1%. The source material was peripheral blood. The receptors were sampled from a man aged 40-49 years with acute or convalescent COVID-19.

CDR3 amino acids: CASSLTHGGAGDTQYF. For the CDR3, the DNA is TGTGCCAGCAGCTTAACCCACGGGGGGGCCGGAGATACGCAGTATTTT. V usage is TRBV11-3 and J usage is TRBJ2-3, with 8 bases that match TRBD2. This CDR3 contains 16 residues. The J segment lost 5 bases and the V segment lost 2 bases, leaving 9 bases of the junction unmatched. Looked up from germline, CDR1 is SGHNT and CDR2 is YENEEA.

This chain connects TRBV12-3 or TRBV12-4 to TRBJ2-1; maybe TRBD2 (6 bases). V was pared by 7 bases and J by 9 bases, with 13 bases between. This CDR3 is 12 amino acids long. CDR3 sequence reads: CASNIGGGEQFF. As DNA, the CDR3 is TGTGCCAGCAACATTGGGGGAGGTGAGCAGTTCTTC.

The rearrangement links TRBV28 to TRBJ1-2; 7 positions agree with TRBD1. V dropped 9 bases and J dropped 7; count of bases not matched to a gene: 5. CDR3 length equals 11 residues. CDR1 is MDHEN, CDR2 SYDVKM, per germline. The CDR3 bases are TGTGCCAGTAGAGGGGACAGTGGCTACACCTTC. Translation gives CASRGDSGYTF.

V gene TRBV4-2 combines with J gene TRBJ2-7; D uncertain. Germline assignment: CDR1 LGHNA and CDR2 YNFKEQ. Between the trimmed V and J ends, which lost 0 bases and 1 base, there was a span of 16 bases. The CDR3 has 17 residues. CDR3 sequence reads: CASSQEMSYQPSYEQYF. CDR3 nucleotides: TGTGCCAGCAGCCAAGAGATGAGTTACCAACCTTCCTACGAGCAGTACTTC.

This sequence joins TRBV3-1 (or the pseudogene TRBV3-2) and TRBJ2-2; D is uncertain. Germline assignment: CDR1 LGHDT and CDR2 YNNKEL (reference sequence). V shed 4 bases and J shed 1 base, with 7 bases lying between them. The CDR3 length is 14 residues. The DNA of the CDR3 is TGTGCCAGCAGCCGGCGACAGAACACCGGGGAGCTGTTTTTT. It is translated as CASSRRQNTGELFF.

This rearrangement joins TRBV2 to TRBJ1-1, with D unclear. The CDR3 covers 14 residues. V lost 4 bases to trimming and J lost 1 base, with 10 bases between them. The germline gives CDR1 SNHLY, CDR2 FYNNEI. This CDR3 reads CASSGYVRNTEAFF. Here the CDR3 DNA reads TGTGCCAGCAGTGGGTATGTTAGGAACACTGAAGCTTTCTTT.

This CDR3 reads CAWSGTGDVTLANTGELFF. The CDR3 DNA reads TGTGCCTGGAGTGGCACAGGGGATGTAACCCTCGCGAACACCGGGGAGCTGTTTTTT. The chain couples TRBV30 to TRBJ2-2; TRBD1 agrees at 7 bases. The V gene's germline CDR1 is GTSNPN and CDR2 SVGIG (reference sequence). The CDR3 totals 19 residues. With V trimmed by 1 base and J by 0 bases, 14 bases remained unmatched.

This rearrangement joins TRBV2 to TRBJ1-3, with D tentatively TRBD1 (5 bases). Germline V gene data show CDR1 as SNHLY and CDR2 as FYNNEI. The CDR3 runs 18 residues. The ends were cut back, 0 bases at V and 1 base at J, with 16 bases in the middle. The CDR3 sequence: CASSEAPLTRTSGNTIYF. The CDR3 nucleotides read TGTGCCAGCAGTGAAGCGCCCCTCACACGGACATCTGGAAACACCATATATTTT.

The V call is TRBV12-3 or TRBV12-4, the J call TRBJ1-2, with D possibly being TRBD1 (5 bases). The CDR3 totals 13 residues. Trimming left V 5 bases short and J 5 bases short, with 12 bases between. CDR3 nucleotides: TGTGCCAGCAGTCGACAGATAGAATATGGCTACACCTTC. This translates into CASSRQIEYGYTF.

The chain carries TRBV29-1 and TRBJ1-4; no firm D call. The length of the CDR3 is 13 residues. Germline CDR1 is SQVTM and CDR2 is ANQGSEA. V was clipped by 8 bases and J by 2 bases, with 12 bases between them. Here the CDR3 DNA reads TGCAGCATCCTGACTGGGACTAATGAAAAACTGTTTTTT. This sequence encodes CSILTGTNEKLFF. Complete variable domain (other parts from reference TRBV29-1 and TRBJ1-4): SAVISQKPSRDICQRGTSLTIQCQVDSQVTMMFWYRQQPGQSLTLIATANQGSEATYESGFVIDKFPISRPNLTFSTLTVSNMSPEDSSIYLCSILTGTNEKLFFGSGTQLSVL.

The chain recombines TRBV5-1 with TRBJ1-2; maybe TRBD1 (6 bases). The CDR3 totals 13 residues. Germline CDR1 and CDR2: SGHRS and YFSETQ. Trimming stripped 4 bases from V and 1 base from J, with 8 bases between. This CDR3 reads CASSVDSNYGYTF. CDR3 coding DNA: TGCGCCAGCAGCGTGGACAGTAACTATGGCTACACCTTC. The entire variable domain, with the rest obtained from reference TRBV5-1 and TRBJ1-2, is as follows: KAGVTQTPRYLIKTRGQQVTLSCSPISGHRSVSWYQQTPGQGLQFLFEYFSETQRNKGNFPGRFSGRQFSNSRSEMNVSTLELGDSALYLCASSVDSNYGYTFGSGTRLTVV.

This sequence joins TRBV5-1 and TRBJ2-7, with 12 bases matching TRBD1. This CDR3 spans 15 amino acids. Trimming removed 2 bases from V and 4 bases from J; junction bases left unmatched: 4. Germline CDR1 and CDR2: SGHRS and YFSETQ. CDR3 in amino acids: CASSFGTGGKYEQYF. The CDR3, as DNA: TGCGCCAGCAGCTTTGGGACAGGGGGCAAATACGAGCAGTACTTC.

There are a few counts of this clone. V gene TRBV30 combines with J gene TRBJ2-1; D unclear. Trimming stripped 2 bases from V and 6 bases from J, with 11 bases between. Germline-derived CDR1 and CDR2 are GTSNPN and SVGIG (reference sequence). The CDR3 is made up of 13 amino acids. This CDR3 is CAWSLNPGNEQFF. CDR3 DNA: TGTGCCTGGAGTCTAAACCCGGGCAATGAGCAGTTCTTC.

The V gene is TRBV7-3, the J gene TRBJ2-1; 9 bases line up with TRBD2. CDR1 and CDR2 (germline): SGHTA, FQGTGA. The CDR3 has 15 amino acids. J gave up 5 bases and V 2 bases, and 4 bases lay outside the gene matches. In DNA form, the CDR3 reads TGTGCCAGCAGCTTAGTTAGCGGGGGTAACAATGAGCAGTTCTTC. Encoded protein: CASSLVSGGNNEQFF.

V usage is TRBV5-1 and J usage is TRBJ2-1; 9 bases are shared with TRBD1. The CDR3 is 14 residues long. The J segment lost 1 base and the V segment lost 4 bases, leaving 0 bases of the junction unmatched. Per germline, CDR1 SGHRS and CDR2 YFSETQ. This CDR3 reads CASSGTGSYNEQFF. The DNA for the CDR3 is TGCGCCAGCAGCGGGACAGGGTCCTACAATGAGCAGTTCTTC.

This sequence joins TRBV5-5 and TRBJ1-2, with TRBD1 matching over 9 bases. Germline V lookup: CDR1 SGHKS, CDR2 YYEKEE (reference sequence). The CDR3 extends over 15 amino acids. The V segment lost 3 bases and the J segment 3 bases; nucleotides outside the gene matches: 6. CDR3 sequence reads: CASSYTGQGYYGYTF. The CDR3 DNA sequence: TGTGCCAGCAGCTATACCGGACAGGGGTACTATGGCTACACCTTC.

This CDR3 reads CASSMGQSNYGYTF. CDR3 DNA sequence: TGTGCCAGCAGTATGGGACAGAGTAACTATGGCTACACCTTC. This sequence joins TRBV27 and TRBJ1-2, with 7 bases identical to TRBD1. Germline V gene sequence: CDR1 MNHEY, CDR2 SMNVEV (reference sequence). The trim removed 5 bases at V and 1 base at J, leaving 4 bases unmatched. This CDR3 spans 14 amino acids.

This rearrangement joins TRBV28 to TRBJ1-2, with TRBD1 matching over 7 bases. The CDR3 spans 14 residues. V gave up 4 bases and J gave up 3 bases; unmatched junction bases: 5. Germline values: CDR1 MDHEN, CDR2 SYDVKM. CDR3 residues: CASSSTTGYYGYTF. The DNA for the CDR3 is TGTGCCAGCAGTTCCACGACAGGGTACTATGGCTACACCTTC.

The chain is built from TRBV3-1 (or the pseudogene TRBV3-2) and TRBJ2-7; possible D gene TRBD2, 6 bases. The germline CDR1 and CDR2 sequences are LGHDT and YNNKEL (reference sequence). The CDR3 runs 11 residues. Trimming stripped 5 bases from V and 5 bases from J, with 7 bases between. The CDR3 reads CASSGGNEQYF. The CDR3 DNA reads TGTGCCAGCAGCGGAGGGAACGAGCAGTACTTC.

The chain is built from TRBV12-5 and TRBJ2-3; D not certain. Trimming pared 1 base from V and 0 bases from J, leaving 8 bases between. This CDR3 is 15 amino acids long. The V gene's germline CDR1 is LGHNT and CDR2 FRNRAP. CDR3 residues: CASGLDRSSTDTQYF. DNA for the CDR3: TGTGCTAGTGGTTTGGATCGGTCTAGCACAGATACGCAGTATTTT. Variable domain in full (rest from reference TRBV12-5 and TRBJ2-3): DARVTQTPRHKVTEMGQEVTMRCQPILGHNTVFWYRQTMMQGLELLAYFRNRAPLDDSGMPKDRFSAEMPDATLATLKIQPSEPRDSAVYFCASGLDRSSTDTQYFGPGTRLTVL.

The rearrangement uses TRBV28 and TRBJ1-5; D is possibly TRBD1 (5 bases). The V and J ends lost 2 bases and 4 bases respectively, with 12 bases between them. CDR3 length: 15 amino acids. Germline V gene lookup returns CDR1 MDHEN and CDR2 SYDVKM. CDR3 DNA: TGTGCCAGCAGTTTAGGGGGGAAGGGAAATCAGCCCCAGCATTTT. Protein product: CASSLGGKGNQPQHF.

The chain joins TRBV7-9 to TRBJ1-1; 7 positions agree with TRBD1. CDR3 length equals 14 residues. Germline CDR1 and CDR2: SEHNR and FQNEAQ (reference sequence). V lost 6 bases and J lost 3; bases outside the gene matches: 7. The CDR3 spells CASSPDRADTEAFF. In nucleotides, the CDR3 is TGTGCCAGCAGTCCTGACAGGGCTGACACTGAAGCTTTCTTT.

The V call is TRBV30, the J call TRBJ1-1; D may be TRBD1 (5 bases). Germline CDR1 GTSNPN, CDR2 SVGIG (reference sequence). The V gene lost 1 base and the J gene lost 1 base, with 7 bases spanning the gap. The CDR3 covers 13 residues. The CDR3 region is CAWSGDSNTEAFF. CDR3 in DNA: TGTGCCTGGAGTGGGGACTCGAACACTGAAGCTTTCTTT.

The chain couples TRBV4-3 to TRBJ1-6; TRBD1 agrees at 7 bases. The CDR3 extends over 15 amino acids. Germline CDR1 and CDR2: LGHNA and YSLEER. Losses at the gene ends were 3 bases for V and 4 bases for J; bases not matched to a gene: 3. This chain's CDR3 is CASSQGTVYNSPLHF. CDR3 nucleotide sequence: TGCGCCAGCAGCCAGGGGACAGTTTATAATTCACCCCTCCACTTT.

The J gene is TRBJ1-6, the V gene TRBV2; D is unclear. V lost 3 bases and J lost 2, with 8 bases in between. This CDR3 contains 15 residues. Per the germline V gene, CDR1 is SNHLY and CDR2 is FYNNEI. The CDR3 nucleotides read TGTGCCAGCAGTGACAGGACTACCTATAATTCACCCCTCCACTTT. The encoded protein is CASSDRTTYNSPLHF.

The chain carries TRBV6-5 and TRBJ1-2, with D possibly matching TRBD1 (6 bases). The CDR3 spans 15 residues. In germline, CDR1 is MNHEY, CDR2 SVGAGI. With 5 bases removed from V and 8 bases from J, the gap between germline ends came to 21 bases. Here the CDR3 DNA reads TGTGCCAGCAGTCTTCCACAGGGTATTCAGGGCGGCTACACCTTC. It codes for CASSLPQGIQGGYTF.

CDR3 in DNA: TGCAGCGTTGCCTCGGGGGACTACGAGCAGTACTTC. This encodes CSVASGDYEQYF. The V gene is TRBV29-1, the J gene TRBJ2-7, with D possibly matching TRBD2 (6 bases). Looked up from germline, CDR1 is SQVTM and CDR2 is ANQGSEA. Trimming removed 4 bases at V and 3 bases at J, with 10 bases between. The CDR3 consists of 12 residues.

This chain links TRBV4-3 with TRBJ2-1; 8 bases map to TRBD2. This CDR3 has 15 amino acids. Germline lookup yields CDR1 LGHNA and CDR2 YSLEER. After removal of 3 bases from V and 3 bases from J, the junction contained 4 bases not matched to a gene. The CDR3 sequence is CASSQTGGLYNEQFF. The CDR3, as DNA: TGCGCCAGCAGCCAGACGGGGGGGCTCTACAATGAGCAGTTCTTC.